This T cell receptor beta chain was captured by sequencing in a study of T-cell reconstitution after alpha-beta-depleted transplantation in children. Researchers prepared the TCRbeta library using unique molecular identifiers, the study reports. TCRdb redid the calling of the PCR reads with MiXCR, one entry per CDR3 protein. In the table there are about 600,000 distinct CDR3 sequences, 23% of which are singletons. Germline CDR1 is DFQATT and CDR2 is SNEGSKA (reference sequence). Trimming shortened V by 0 bases and J by 6 bases, and 14 bases separated the two germline ends. The CDR3 consists of 15 residues. This clonotype was seen ten or more times. Its specificity is unknown. Overall study results and limits: For some patients, TCRbeta diversity was high at day 60 because of recipient T cells and thymic progenitors that survived. Reported findings indicate that, about two months after transplant, alpha-beta T cells came from several hundred expanded clones, which were derived from non-depleted graft cells. Counts and diversity of T cells one year after transplant came mostly from newly produced T cells.

The receptor's source is a boy in the first two years of life who had a stem cell transplant for acute myeloid leukemia, so the T cells may come from the graft donor. The source was PBMCs, mostly from graft donor cells, collected 360 days after TCRalphabeta/CD19-depleted stem cell transplant. V gene TRBV20-1 combines with J gene TRBJ1-4; D is uncertain. This CDR3 reads CSARDIGDRDEKLFF. The CDR3, as DNA: TGCAGTGCTAGAGATATTGGAGATCGGGATGAAAAACTGTTTTTT.